The entry below describes one TCR beta chain. Antigen: not known. V lost 11 bases to trimming and J lost 2 bases; unmatched junction nucleotides: 10. There are 15 residues in the CDR3. Looked up from germline, CDR1 is LNHDA and CDR2 is SQIVND (reference sequence). This sample is drawn from a study of T cell responses to AZD1222 COVID-19 vaccine. For the study at large: Second-dose timings of about 4 or about 12 weeks were pooled. Overall study results and limits: Among those given AZD1222, only 6 or 7 were seropositive at baseline. Per reports, nearly half of all spike-specific TCRs target regions that are unmutated in variants. White British ancestry dominated among donors, who included more females, and clonal diversity was possibly underestimated.

The table came from immunoSEQ multiplex PCR; TCRdb's copy has only in-frame clones and leaves some out. In the table there are more than 60,000 clones, roughly nine tenths of which are singletons. The chain carries TRBV19 and TRBJ2-1, with 9 bases lining up with TRBD2. This TCR came from an adult in good health. The material was peripheral blood, obtained on day 0 of AZD1222 vaccination. DNA for the CDR3: TGTGCCGCTAGTGGCGGGACTAGCCCCTACAATGAGCAGTTCTTC. Protein sequence: CAASGGTSPYNEQFF.